This is a list of T cell receptor beta chains from one sample in a study of monozygotic twins with inflammatory bowel disease. No DNA is given; TCRdb re-called the 5' RACE reads and lists each CDR3 protein once. The specimen's table records about 99,000 distinct CDR3 sequences. The sequenced material came from blood. These receptors were collected from a human donor with ulcerative colitis or Crohn's disease, or a healthy co-twin of an affected twin (not recorded which). Both conserved end residues are part of each CDR3. The order of the fields is J gene, V gene, CDR3 length, CDR3 protein.

J gene: TRBJ1-5; V gene: TRBV2; CDR3 length: 14; CDR3 protein: CASRDRGFNQPQHF
J gene: TRBJ2-1; V gene: TRBV9; CDR3 length: 12; CDR3 protein: CASSGDANEQFF
J gene: TRBJ2-1; V gene: TRBV19; CDR3 length: 13; CDR3 protein: CASDGGSAGEQFF
J gene: TRBJ2-3; V gene: TRBV20-1; CDR3 length: 15; CDR3 protein: CSASNRGGNTDTQYF
J gene: TRBJ1-5; V gene: TRBV18; CDR3 length: 16; CDR3 protein: CASSAHQGADNQPQHF
J gene: TRBJ2-2; V gene: TRBV18; CDR3 length: 17; CDR3 protein: CASSPPGLAIPTGELFF
J gene: TRBJ2-4; V gene: TRBV15; CDR3 length: 13; CDR3 protein: CATTGLAKNIQYF
J gene: TRBJ2-1; V gene: TRBV30; CDR3 length: 15; CDR3 protein: CAWSVSSRANNEQFF
J gene: TRBJ2-7; V gene: TRBV7-2; CDR3 length: 16; CDR3 protein: CASSLAWGTSSYEQYF
J gene: TRBJ2-7; V gene: TRBV6-2/TRBV6-3; CDR3 length: 15; CDR3 protein: CASSYRSGYSYEQYF
J gene: TRBJ2-1; V gene: TRBV6-1; CDR3 length: 14; CDR3 protein: CASKPAGIANEQFF
J gene: TRBJ2-4; V gene: TRBV29-1; CDR3 length: 15; CDR3 protein: CSVPGQGLAKNIQYF
J gene: TRBJ2-3; V gene: TRBV29-1; CDR3 length: 14; CDR3 protein: CSVETRLAADTQYF
J gene: TRBJ2-1; V gene: TRBV11-2; CDR3 length: 11; CDR3 protein: CATATWDEQFF
J gene: TRBJ2-1; V gene: TRBV19; CDR3 length: 16; CDR3 protein: CASSITAALSYNEQFF
J gene: TRBJ2-3; V gene: TRBV7-2; CDR3 length: 16; CDR3 protein: CASSLWGLAATDTQYF
J gene: TRBJ2-5; V gene: TRBV28; CDR3 length: 15; CDR3 protein: CASSFRGGKQETQYF
J gene: TRBJ2-5; V gene: TRBV13; CDR3 length: 16; CDR3 protein: CASSLNQGLFRETQYF
J gene: TRBJ1-3; V gene: TRBV4-2; CDR3 length: 16; CDR3 protein: CASSRQMKDSGNTIYF
J gene: TRBJ2-7; V gene: TRBV7-2; CDR3 length: 13; CDR3 protein: CASSSPVSYEQYF
J gene: TRBJ2-7; V gene: TRBV6-1; CDR3 length: 15; CDR3 protein: CASRRTGKRGYEQYF
J gene: TRBJ1-2; V gene: TRBV2; CDR3 length: 14; CDR3 protein: CASRSPGRGWGYTF
J gene: TRBJ1-2; V gene: TRBV20-1; CDR3 length: 12; CDR3 protein: CSAGTGVGGYTF
J gene: TRBJ2-7; V gene: TRBV5-1; CDR3 length: 14; CDR3 protein: CASSLEGAGREQYF
J gene: TRBJ2-1; V gene: TRBV5-1; CDR3 length: 15; CDR3 protein: CANSLVGGSNNEQFF
J gene: TRBJ2-7; V gene: TRBV5-1; CDR3 length: 15; CDR3 protein: CASSLEVARVYEQYF
J gene: TRBJ2-3; V gene: TRBV5-1; CDR3 length: 14; CDR3 protein: CASSPGQAADTQYF
J gene: TRBJ2-3; V gene: TRBV20-1; CDR3 length: 15; CDR3 protein: CSARRQGPRGDTQYF
J gene: TRBJ1-2; V gene: TRBV12-3/TRBV12-4; CDR3 length: 13; CDR3 protein: CASTIRRAGGYTF
J gene: TRBJ2-2; V gene: TRBV6-1; CDR3 length: 14; CDR3 protein: CASWDRGLSGELFF
J gene: TRBJ1-5; V gene: TRBV7-2; CDR3 length: 14; CDR3 protein: CASQGQGGNQPQHF
J gene: TRBJ2-7; V gene: TRBV6-2/TRBV6-3; CDR3 length: 16; CDR3 protein: CAISKATGTGSYEQYF
J gene: TRBJ2-1; V gene: TRBV20-1; CDR3 length: 14; CDR3 protein: CSARTLSSYNEQFF
J gene: TRBJ1-5; V gene: TRBV10-3; CDR3 length: 15; CDR3 protein: CAIRGGLESNQPQHF
J gene: TRBJ2-3; V gene: TRBV20-1; CDR3 length: 13; CDR3 protein: CSVSGGGAYTQYF
J gene: TRBJ1-4; V gene: TRBV3-1; CDR3 length: 15; CDR3 protein: CASSQRDGPCEKLFF
J gene: TRBJ1-3; V gene: TRBV6-1; CDR3 length: 18; CDR3 protein: CASRSAITGTSTGNTIYF
J gene: TRBJ2-5; V gene: TRBV11-2; CDR3 length: 14; CDR3 protein: CASSLGAVLETQYF
J gene: TRBJ1-4; V gene: TRBV5-1; CDR3 length: 15; CDR3 protein: CASSLVGATNEKLFF
J gene: TRBJ2-3; V gene: TRBV7-2; CDR3 length: 17; CDR3 protein: CASSLGASGSIADTQYF
J gene: TRBJ1-5; V gene: TRBV6-5; CDR3 length: 14; CDR3 protein: CASSYDSIHQPQHF
J gene: TRBJ2-4; V gene: TRBV7-2; CDR3 length: 15; CDR3 protein: CASSTGWGRMYIQYF